The entry below gives a single TCR beta chain sequence along with its context. The antigen is not known. The data stem from a study of T cells in Graves' hyperthyroidism and ophthalmopathy. Study-level findings and limits: A 13 V-J signature model discriminated ophthalmopathy versus stable hyperthyroidism.

V was clipped by 2 bases and J by 7 bases, with 8 bases between them. CDR3 length: 12 amino acids. Per germline, CDR1 LNHDA and CDR2 SQIVND (reference sequence). Amplification targeted TCR beta CDR3 regions from RNA transcripts. When the TCR CDR3 underwent first-round RT-PCR, the HTBI primer set was used. Each CDR3 protein is one row after TCRdb ran MiXCR on the multiplex PCR reads. Of over 550,000 distinct CDR3 sequences in the sample, over 15% were seen once. The rearrangement uses TRBV19 and TRBJ1-1; no clear D gene. The receptor's source is a woman aged 18 to 35 with Graves' hyperthyroidism. Sequencing input: blood. The CDR3 sequence is CASSILWGEAFF. Here the CDR3 DNA reads TGTGCCAGTAGTATACTCTGGGGTGAAGCTTTCTTT.